The clone carrying this T cell receptor (beta chain) was seen just once. Its antigen is currently unknown. The data were taken from a study of CD8 T cells in Susac syndrome. For the study at large: The Susac syndrome patients that were sequenced included six with active disease and under ten in remission.

RNA totalling about 0.45 to 1 ug underwent reverse transcription with random hexamers. TCRdb re-called the immunoSEQ multiplex PCR reads with MiXCR, one entry per CDR3 protein. The table lists 120,000 or so distinct CDR3 sequences, 90% to 95% of them singletons. Study outcomes and limitations: The authors found around 17 Susac-specific public clones in total CD8+ repertoires and five or six in CD8+ TEMRA repertoires.

V dropped 6 bases and J dropped 7; count of bases not matched to a gene: 11. The CDR3 length is 14 residues. CDR1 is LNHNV, CDR2 YYDKDF, per germline (reference sequence). This clonotype originated in a human donor with Susac syndrome. Sequences were obtained from CD8+ T cells from PBMCs. J is TRBJ1-2 and V is TRBV15, with 7 bases that match TRBD1. This CDR3 is CATRDREKVSGYTF. CDR3 in DNA: TGTGCCACCAGAGACAGGGAGAAGGTATCTGGCTACACCTTC.